These 2 T cell receptor beta chains came from one sample sequenced in a study of graft-versus-host responses after intestinal transplantation. To release intraepithelial and lamina propria lymphocytes, the graft tissue was processed. Some clones are missing from TCRdb's copy, which holds only in-frame ones; the method was immunoSEQ multiplex PCR. The repertoire holds some 7,000 clones, with roughly 72% as singletons. Sequencing used ileum tissue, obtained roughly 55 days after transplant. These receptors all come from a human patient who received an intestinal transplant, so some T cells may come from the graft donor.

The V gene is TRBV15, the J gene TRBJ1-2; D possibly corresponds to TRBD1 (5 bases). The CDR3 consists of 16 residues. From germline, CDR1 is LNHNV and CDR2 YYDKDF (reference sequence). Between the trimmed V and J ends, which lost 0 bases and 6 bases, there was a span of 17 bases. The CDR3 region is CATSRDLSRGSNGYTF. The CDR3 nucleotides read TGTGCCACCAGCAGAGATTTGAGTAGGGGTTCGAATGGCTACACCTTC.

The rearrangement joins TRBV5-6 to TRBJ1-1, with 9 bases lining up with TRBD1. Germline values: CDR1 SGHDT, CDR2 YYEEEE. Trimming cost V 3 bases and J 1 base; bases outside gene matches: 4. The CDR3 consists of 15 residues. Here the CDR3 reads CASSSDRGANTEAFF. CDR3 DNA: TGTGCCAGCAGCTCTGACAGGGGGGCGAACACTGAAGCTTTCTTT.